In its sample, the clone carrying this T cell receptor beta chain was seen a few times. Its antigen is currently unknown. MiXCR, run by TCRdb on the reads, gives a single entry per CDR3 protein. The sample holds hundreds of thousands of distinct CDR3 sequences; roughly 35% are singletons and the top ten take more than 2.5%. The record originates from a study of T cell repertoires in cytomegalovirus infection. Background on the study: From public TCR beta signatures came an indication of both CMV infection and matching HLA type. Findings and caveats of the study: The study identified carriers of CMV plus the relevant HLA from cumulative public TCR beta family frequency. In two of eight donors, the top clonotype was HLA-C-restricted CMV-specific.

The CDR3 runs 16 residues. The V gene's germline CDR1 is LGHDT and CDR2 YNNKEL (reference sequence). Unmatched junction bases numbered 3, after V lost 3 bases and J lost 1 base. Sequenced: PBMCs. The TCR originated in a human donor in good health (CMV status not recorded). Some clones in this sample may be carry-over from other donors' samples. The J gene is TRBJ2-1, the V gene TRBV3-1, with TRBD2 matching over 10 bases. CDR3: CASSHSGRGSYNEQFF. CDR3 nucleotide sequence: TGTGCCAGCAGCCACAGCGGGAGGGGTTCCTACAATGAGCAGTTCTTC.